One TCR beta chain is described in this entry. The antigen remains undetermined. This sample stems from a study of siplizumab effects on memory and regulatory T cells. Study observations and caveats: Poor capture below about 10^-5 frequency left most alloreactive clones unmapped to unstimulated subsets.

Trimming at V came to 4 bases and at J to 6 bases, leaving 4 bases not matched to a gene. Germline CDR1 reads SGHAT; CDR2 reads FQNNGV. This CDR3 has 14 amino acids. Per individual sample, 95,000 to 100,000 TCR templates were assayed. Here immunoSEQ multiplex PCR was the method, and the copy in TCRdb shows in-frame clones only, minus some. The sample has roughly 40,000 clones; around 92% are singletons. The genes are TRBV11-2 and TRBJ1-5; 9 nucleotides match TRBD1. The specimen was naive CD4+ T cells sorted from blood. This receptor was obtained from a human donor in good health. The CDR3 bases are TGTGCCAGCAGCTGGACAGGGGTTCGTCAGCCCCAGCATTTT. Translating gives CASSWTGVRQPQHF. The full variable domain, completed using reference TRBV11-2 and TRBJ1-5, is EAGVAQSPRYKIIEKRQSVAFWCNPISGHATLYWYQQILGQGPKLLIQFQNNGVVDDSQLPKDRFSAERLKGVDSTLKIQPAKLEDSAVYLCASSWTGVRQPQHFGDGTRLSIL.